The T cell receptor (beta chain) under discussion was sequenced for a study of T cells in narcolepsy. Germline loops: CDR1 SGHVS, CDR2 FQNEAQ. This CDR3 comprises 11 residues. Deletions cut 5 bases from V and 5 bases from J, with 4 bases between. With respect to this clone: Its antigen remains unknown.

Overall study results and limits: Reportedly, autoreactive clonotypes were serially detected in patients' blood but not controls'.

Some clones are missing from TCRdb's copy, which holds only in-frame ones; the method was immunoSEQ multiplex PCR. The sample consists of 34,000 or so clones, under 85% of them appearing once. The chain links TRBV7-8 to TRBJ2-4; no reliable D call. Material: memory (CD45RA-) CD4+ T cells from blood. The sequence came from a human donor in good health. The CDR3 DNA follows: TGTGCCAGCAGCCTACAAAACATTCAGTACTTC. Translation: CASSLQNIQYF.